These 15 T cell receptor beta chains came from one sample sequenced in a study of cytomegalovirus exposure and HLA in healthy donors. PCR was performed using 60 Vbeta and 13 Jbeta primers. Assay: immunoSEQ multiplex PCR; the TCRdb copy retains only in-frame clones and omits some. The sample lists about 240,000 clones; roughly 85% were seen once. Sample: PBMCs. These receptors came from a girl aged 2-10 years in good health and CMV-seronegative.

The V call is TRBV19, the J call TRBJ1-5; D is perhaps TRBD1 (6 bases). V dropped 1 base and J dropped 0 bases, with 16 bases sitting between them. Germline V gene sequence: CDR1 LNHDA, CDR2 SQIVND (reference sequence). The CDR3 has 18 amino acids. CDR3 in amino acids: CASSIARGAYLSNQPQHF. The CDR3 DNA reads as TGTGCCAGTAGTATAGCCCGGGGGGCCTACCTTAGCAATCAGCCCCAGCATTTT.

The chain has TRBV4-1 and TRBJ1-1; D may be TRBD1 (5 bases). This CDR3 has 15 residues. Germline values: CDR1 MGHRA, CDR2 YSYEKL. V dropped 1 base and J dropped 6 bases, with 15 bases sitting between them. The CDR3 DNA follows: TGCGCCAGCAGCCAAGTGACAGTCCGTGACTCTGAAGCTTTCTTT. Protein: CASSQVTVRDSEAFF.

This clone came up a few times. The chain joins TRBV19 to TRBJ2-2; TRBD1 matches at 8 bases. Germline-derived CDR1 and CDR2 are LNHDA and SQIVND (reference sequence). This CDR3 region has 15 residues. J gave up 4 bases and V 6 bases, and 7 bases lay outside the gene matches. CDR3 nucleotides: TGTGCCAGTAGGAGACAGGGGCTTGGCACCGGGGAGCTGTTTTTT. Translation gives CASRRQGLGTGELFF. Based on the CDR3 plus reference TRBV19 and TRBJ2-2, the full variable domain is DGGITQSPKYLFRKEGQNVTLSCEQNLNHDAMYWYRQDPGQGLRLIYYSQIVNDFQKGDIAEGYSVSREKKESFPLTVTSAQKNPTAFYLCASRRQGLGTGELFFGEGSRLTVL.

This clone is a singleton in its sample. This sequence joins TRBV7-9 and TRBJ1-2; tentatively, D is TRBD1 (6 bases). Germline V lookup: CDR1 SEHNR, CDR2 FQNEAQ (reference sequence). CDR3 length: 17 residues. The V end lost 2 bases, the J end lost 0 bases, and 16 bases lay between the germline ends. The DNA of the CDR3 is TGTGCCAGCAGCTTATACCAGGGTAAGGGGGCTAACTATGGCTACACCTTC. It specifies CASSLYQGKGANYGYTF.

The chain links TRBV2 to TRBJ1-6, with D possibly being TRBD1 (5 bases). V lost 2 bases, J lost 4 bases, and 18 bases lay in between. This CDR3 region has 18 residues. Looked up from germline, CDR1 is SNHLY and CDR2 is FYNNEI. The CDR3 reads CASSELGGASLYNSPLHF. The CDR3 nucleotides are TGTGCCAGCAGTGAATTGGGTGGGGCCTCCCTATATAATTCACCCCTCCACTTT. Looking up the rest from reference TRBV2 and TRBJ1-6 gives the full variable domain: EPEVTQTPSHQVTQMGQEVILRCVPISNHLYFYWYRQILGQKVEFLVSFYNNEISEKSEIFDDQFSVERPDGSNFTLKIRSTKLEDSAMYFCASSELGGASLYNSPLHFGNGTRLTVT.

Comment on this clone: This CDR3 is also generated by other DNA sequences in the sample. The genes are TRBV30 and TRBJ1-5; D remains unclear. Germline lookup yields CDR1 GTSNPN and CDR2 SVGIG (reference sequence). The V and J ends lost 0 bases and 3 bases respectively, with 6 bases between them. The CDR3 runs to 13 residues. CDR3 bases: TGTGCCTGGAGTGTCGCGTACAATCAGCCCCAGCATTTT. As protein: CAWSVAYNQPQHF.

The genes are TRBV28 and TRBJ1-2; a possible D gene is TRBD1 (5 bases). Germline V lookup: CDR1 MDHEN, CDR2 SYDVKM. This CDR3 has 16 residues. The V gene lost 8 bases and the J gene lost 4 bases, with 23 bases spanning the gap. This CDR3 is CASLPEGRPTIYGYTF. The CDR3 nucleotides are TGTGCCAGCCTCCCGGAGGGACGGCCGACCATCTATGGCTACACCTTC.

The rearrangement joins TRBV7-8 to TRBJ2-7; TRBD2 aligns across 11 bases. CDR3 length: 16 amino acids. Germline trimming cut 2 bases from V and 6 bases from J; bases unmatched to any gene: 9. The germline gives CDR1 SGHVS, CDR2 FQNEAQ. CDR3 in amino acids: CASSLTSASGRTEQYF. Here the CDR3 DNA reads TGTGCCAGCAGCTTAACCTCGGCTAGCGGGAGGACCGAGCAGTACTTC.

J is TRBJ2-7 and V is TRBV7-9; TRBD2 might be the D (5 bases). This CDR3 is built from 13 residues. V was cut by 3 bases and J by 6 bases, with 12 bases left in between. The germline CDR1 and CDR2 sequences are SEHNR and FQNEAQ (reference sequence). The CDR3 region has the DNA TGTGCCAGCAGCTTCCGGGTCCGGGGCGAGCAGTACTTC. It codes for CASSFRVRGEQYF. Complete variable domain (other parts from reference TRBV7-9 and TRBJ2-7): DTGVSQNPRHKITKRGQNVTFRCDPISEHNRLYWYRQTLGQGPEFLTYFQNEAQLEKSRLLSDRFSAERPKGSFSTLEIQRTEQGDSAMYLCASSFRVRGEQYFGPGTRLTVT.

CDR3 residues: CASSERPGTAYGYTF. Written as DNA, the CDR3 is TGTGCCAGCAGTGAACGGCCGGGGACAGCCTATGGCTACACCTTC. The chain recombines TRBV6-1 with TRBJ1-2; 7 nucleotides align to TRBD1. The CDR3 contains 15 residues. The V and J ends lost 2 bases and 4 bases, in that order; junction bases with no gene match: 7. CDR1 and CDR2 (germline): MNHNS, SASEGT.

The chain links TRBV11-3 to TRBJ1-5; D is unclear. CDR1 is SGHNT and CDR2 is YENEEA in the germline V gene. The CDR3 contains 17 residues. V lost 2 bases and J lost 4, with 18 bases in between. CDR3 bases: TGTGCCAGCAGCTTACCCCGCGGTCCGAGCCTAAATCAGCCCCAGCATTTT. This sequence encodes CASSLPRGPSLNQPQHF.

The J gene is TRBJ1-2, the V gene TRBV5-6; tentatively, D is TRBD1 (6 bases). Per the germline V gene, CDR1 is SGHDT and CDR2 is YYEEEE. V lost 5 bases and J lost 2, with 10 bases in between. The CDR3 length is 13 residues. The CDR3 coding sequence is TGTGCCAGCAGATTCGACAGGAACTATGGCTACACCTTC. It yields the protein CASRFDRNYGYTF. Supplemented by reference TRBV5-6 and TRBJ1-2, the full variable domain reads DAGVTQSPTHLIKTRGQQVTLRCSPKSGHDTVSWYQQALGQGPQFIFQYYEEEERQRGNFPDRFSGHQFPNYSSELNVNALLLGDSALYLCASRFDRNYGYTFGSGTRLTVV.

The rearrangement joins TRBV5-1 to TRBJ2-1; TRBD2 aligns across 10 bases. Germline CDR1 and CDR2: SGHRS and YFSETQ. V dropped 6 bases and J dropped 0; count of bases not matched to a gene: 9. The CDR3 runs 17 residues. This chain's CDR3 is CASTPLAGGSSYNEQFF. As DNA, the CDR3 is TGCGCCAGCACCCCGTTAGCGGGGGGCAGCTCCTACAATGAGCAGTTCTTC.

The chain recombines TRBV5-5 with TRBJ2-5, with TRBD1 matching 7 bases. Trimming at V came to 2 bases and at J to 0 bases, leaving 7 bases not matched to a gene. The length of the CDR3 is 16 residues. Germline-derived CDR1 and CDR2 are SGHKS and YYEKEE (reference sequence). The CDR3 loop reads CASSFFTDRDQETQYF. The DNA for the CDR3 is TGTGCCAGCAGCTTTTTTACCGACAGGGACCAAGAGACCCAGTACTTC.

This clone was counted a few times. This same CDR3 is encoded by further DNA sequences in the sample. The rearrangement uses TRBV12-5 and TRBJ1-4; D gene unclear. CDR1 and CDR2 (germline): LGHNT, FRNRAP. This CDR3 region has 17 residues. With 4 bases removed from V and 1 base from J, the gap between germline ends came to 16 bases. CDR3 nucleotide sequence: TGTGCTAGTGGTTCGACGGGAAAGCTCGGAACTAATGAAAAACTGTTTTTT. Residues: CASGSTGKLGTNEKLFF.